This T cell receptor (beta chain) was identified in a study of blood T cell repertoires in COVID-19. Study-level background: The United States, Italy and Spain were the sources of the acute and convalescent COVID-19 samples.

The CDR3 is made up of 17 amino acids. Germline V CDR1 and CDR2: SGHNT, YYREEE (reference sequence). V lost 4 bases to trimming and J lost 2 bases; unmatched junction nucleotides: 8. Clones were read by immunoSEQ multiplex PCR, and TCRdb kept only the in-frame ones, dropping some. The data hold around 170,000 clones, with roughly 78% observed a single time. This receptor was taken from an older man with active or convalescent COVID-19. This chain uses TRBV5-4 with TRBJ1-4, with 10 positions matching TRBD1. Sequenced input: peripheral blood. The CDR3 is CASSNPGQGRTNEKLFF. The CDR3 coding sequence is TGTGCCAGCAGCAACCCGGGACAGGGGCGCACTAATGAAAAACTGTTTTTT. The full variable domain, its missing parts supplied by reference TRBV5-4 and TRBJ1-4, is ETGVTQSPTHLIKTRGQQVTLRCSSQSGHNTVSWYQQALGQGPQFIFQYYREEENGRGNFPPRFSGLQFPNYSSELNVNALELDDSALYLCASSNPGQGRTNEKLFFGSGTQLSVL.